This T cell receptor (beta chain) came from a study of cytomegalovirus exposure and HLA in healthy donors. The PCR used 60 Vbeta and 13 Jbeta primers. Sequenced by immunoSEQ multiplex PCR; TCRdb stores in-frame clones only, minus some. The record lists 130,000 or so clones, of which the ten most abundant hold 1.5% to 2%. Study-level points and caveats: Researchers reported in a later analysis that a missense DCLRE1C variant was tied to TCR beta V- and J-gene trimming. In presence/absence analyses, roughly uniform sequencing depth across donors was assumed. In an earlier analysis, most TCR beta V segments were productive about 90% or about 30% of the time.

Each donor was healthy, and each was a bone marrow donor. Deletions cut 6 bases from V and 3 bases from J, with 16 bases between. CDR3 length: 15 amino acids. Germline V gene data show CDR1 as SGHTA and CDR2 as FQGTGA. For this clone: Its antigen is as yet unknown.

Material for sequencing was PBMCs. The clonotype comes from a middle-aged woman in good health and CMV-seropositive. The chain employs TRBV7-3 and TRBJ2-3; no clear D. CDR3 sequence: CASRSSVRGTDTQYF. CDR3 DNA: TGTGCCAGCAGGTCGAGCGTGAGAGGTACAGATACGCAGTATTTT.